Sequencing of this T cell receptor (beta chain) was carried out in a study of glioma-infiltrating T cells. Findings of the study overall: Tissue-blood divergence was below expectation in non-neoplastic patients, above in gliomas.

At least ten counts were recorded for this clonotype. Antigen: not known. CDR1 is MNHEY, CDR2 SVGEGT, per germline. There are 16 residues in the CDR3. Trimming pared 0 bases from V and 2 bases from J, leaving 14 bases between. TCR alpha and beta CDR3 regions were amplified from RNA using iRepertoire nested multiplex PCR. Tissue mRNA or PBMC total RNA, about 85-400 ng, went into one-step reverse transcription and amplification. TCRdb recomputed calls from the multiplex PCR reads with MiXCR, one row per CDR3 protein. This table has fewer than 250,000 distinct CDR3 sequences, approximately 30% appearing once.

Specimen: glioma tissue, nonneoplastic brain tissue, or PBMCs (not recorded which). V gene TRBV6-2 or TRBV6-3 combines with J gene TRBJ2-7; tentative D call: TRBD1 (5 bases). The receptor's source is a human donor with low-grade glioma or glioblastoma, undergoing nonglioma brain surgery, or in good health (not recorded which). CDR3 coding DNA: TGTGCCAGCAGTTACTCGGATACAGGATTTCCCTACGAGCAGTACTTC. It codes for CASSYSDTGFPYEQYF.